This T cell receptor beta chain originates from a study of T-cell reconstitution after alpha-beta-depleted transplantation in children (dated by TCRdb to about 2016). A note on the overall study: The study quantitatively tracked T-cell immune reconstitution after TCRalphabeta/CD19-depleted allogeneic hematopoietic cell transplantation in children using TCR repertoire profiling. Beyond this particular receptor, the publication reports: In some patients, the high TCRbeta diversity seen at day 60 was put down to recipient T cells and intrathymic progenitors that had survived conditioning. Hyperexpanded clone frequencies declined over subsequent months; after one year, T-cell counts and TCRbeta diversity were mostly attributed to newly produced T cells. About two months after transplant, the apparently early recovery of alphabetaT-cell counts reportedly depended on just several hundred clones that had expanded rapidly and came from non-depleted graft cells.

This clonotype was detected a few times. What antigen it recognizes has not been identified. Within one base of it there is no much larger clone, and no base qualities were kept. The treatment or condition label on this specimen signifies: allogeneic hematopoietic cell transplantation with graft depleted of TCRalphabeta T cells and CD19 B cells. Transplant recipients were children who received TCRalphabeta/CD19-depleted allogeneic hematopoietic cell grafts. Libraries were built with PCR. Data came from an Illumina HiSeq 2500. TCR libraries were prepared with molecular barcoding, using unique molecular identifiers to normalize TCRbeta repertoire quantification. The public reads were run again by TCRdb, first through fastp at Q25 and then through MiXCR, and only productive beta chains were kept. Each record represents a unique CDR3 protein, reported with the most common genes and DNA among its rows. Present in this sample are about 980,000 distinct CDR3 sequences, 25% to 35% of which were seen just once. Of the sample, roughly 31% falls within the top ten clones.

From its cysteine to its phenylalanine, the CDR3 spans 16 amino acids. Only CDR3 DNA is held: 48 bases, read in frame from base 1. V is cut by 4 bases and J by 4 bases, and the space between the germline ends is 17 bases. The chain links TRBV12-3 or TRBV12-4 with TRBJ2-1; the D gene is perhaps TRBD1, on 5 matching bases. The origin of this receptor is a boy younger than two who had a stem cell transplant for SCID, so the T cells may come from the graft donor. This specimen was PBMCs, mostly from graft donor cells, taken 360 days after TCRalphabeta/CD19-depleted stem cell transplant. The DNA sequence follows: TGTGCCAGCAGTTACCGGACACATCAACTTTACAATGAGCAGTTCTTC. This gives the protein CASSYRTHQLYNEQFF.